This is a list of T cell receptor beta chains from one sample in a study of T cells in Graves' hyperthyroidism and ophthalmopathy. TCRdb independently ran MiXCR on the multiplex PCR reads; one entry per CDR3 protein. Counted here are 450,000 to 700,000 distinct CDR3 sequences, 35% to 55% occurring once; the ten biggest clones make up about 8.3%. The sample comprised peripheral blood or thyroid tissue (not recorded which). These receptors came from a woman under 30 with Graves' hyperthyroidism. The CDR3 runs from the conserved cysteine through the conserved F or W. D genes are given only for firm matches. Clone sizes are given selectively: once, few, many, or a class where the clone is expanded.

CAWSVLGTGNEQYF | TGTGCCTGGAGTGTACTAGGGACAGGGAACGAGCAGTACTTC | TRBJ2-7 | . | TRBD1 | TRBV30
CASSSDSPNTIYF | TGTGCCAGCAGTTCGGACAGCCCAAACACCATATATTTT | TRBJ1-3 | . | . | TRBV12-3/TRBV12-4
CASTPGTSGGYEQYF | TGTGCCAGCACCCCGGGGACTAGCGGGGGGTACGAGCAGTACTTC | TRBJ2-7 | many | TRBD2 | TRBV7-9
CASSYLKGSYEQYF | TGTGCCAGCAGTTACCTTAAGGGATCCTACGAGCAGTACTTC | TRBJ2-7 | many | . | TRBV6-6
CASSPGLAGAGSQYF | TGTGCCAGCAGTCCCGGACTAGCGGGAGCAGGGTCGCAGTATTTT | TRBJ2-3 | . | TRBD2 | TRBV2
CASSMGMKGRRSF | TGTGCCAGTAGTATGGGTATGAAGGGACGGCGTTCATTC | TRBJ1-2 | many | . | TRBV19
CATSRYGQGAYVLTF | TGTGCCACCAGCAGATATGGACAGGGGGCCTACGTCCTGACTTTC | TRBJ2-6 | . | TRBD1 | TRBV15
CASSKTLAVQYF | TGTGCCAGTAGCAAGACACTAGCGGTCCAGTACTTC | TRBJ2-5 | . | TRBD2 | TRBV19
CSARVRGAGEKLFF | TGCAGTGCTAGAGTCCGGGGGGCTGGAGAAAAACTGTTTTTT | TRBJ1-4 | once | . | TRBV20-1
CSVVPPGGGQYF | TGCAGCGTTGTACCGCCGGGGGGAGGCCAGTACTTC | TRBJ2-5 | . | TRBD2 | TRBV29-1
CATSDSGGRSAYGYTF | TGTGCCACCAGTGATTCAGGCGGGAGGTCGGCCTATGGCTACACCTTC | TRBJ1-2 | . | . | TRBV24-1
CASSLGTSGSILPETQYF | TGTGCCAGCAGCTTAGGGACTAGCGGGAGCATCCTCCCAGAGACCCAGTACTTC | TRBJ2-5 | once | TRBD2 | TRBV11-2
CSARDRAEYQPQHF | TGCAGTGCTAGAGATCGGGCAGAATATCAGCCCCAGCATTTT | TRBJ1-5 | many | . | TRBV20-1
CSARADRGDRNEQFF | TGCAGTGCTAGAGCAGACAGGGGGGACCGAAATGAGCAGTTCTTC | TRBJ2-1 | once | TRBD1 | TRBV20-1
CSARNLAVSYEHF | TGCAGTGCTAGAAACCTAGCGGTTAGCTACGAGCATTTT | TRBJ1-5 | . | . | TRBV20-1
CASRGTVNTGELFF | TGTGCCAGCAGGGGGACCGTGAACACCGGGGAGCTGTTTTTT | TRBJ2-2 | many | . | TRBV13
CARGSGTIFPANTGELFF | TGTGCCAGAGGATCGGGGACTATATTCCCCGCGAACACCGGGGAGCTGTTTTTT | TRBJ2-2 | many | TRBD2 | TRBV5-6
CASSFPAGGFTEAFF | TGTGCCAGCAGCTTCCCCGCAGGGGGCTTCACTGAAGCTTTCTTT | TRBJ1-1 | many | TRBD1 | TRBV7-8
CSARRGQVNTEAFF | TGCAGTGCTAGACGAGGACAGGTGAACACTGAAGCTTTCTTT | TRBJ1-1 | many | TRBD1 | TRBV20-1
CSAETGRGGEQYF | TGCAGTGCTGAAACAGGGCGTGGGGGCGAGCAGTACTTC | TRBJ2-7 | many | . | TRBV20-1
CSARGLRDRSGNTIYF | TGCAGTGCTAGAGGACTTCGGGACCGCTCTGGAAACACCATATATTTT | TRBJ1-3 | . | . | TRBV20-1
CASSIVGDGPYGYTF | TGTGCCAGTAGTATAGTGGGGGACGGCCCCTATGGCTACACCTTC | TRBJ1-2 | many | . | TRBV19
CASSLGTQSGNTIYF | TGTGCCAGCAGCTTAGGCACCCAGTCTGGAAACACCATATATTTT | TRBJ1-3 | many | . | TRBV7-9
CASSQPTGSDETQYF | TGTGCCAGCAGCCAGCCCACAGGTAGTGATGAGACCCAGTACTTC | TRBJ2-5 | . | . | TRBV2
CASSLHSWPPGTANTGELFF | TGCGCCAGCAGCCTCCACTCTTGGCCTCCCGGGACAGCGAACACCGGGGAGCTGTTTTTT | TRBJ2-2 | . | TRBD1 | TRBV5-8
CSVEWSSERSLHF | TGCAGCGTTGAATGGAGTTCGGAACGGAGCCTGCATTTT | TRBJ1-5 | . | . | TRBV29-1
CARLGAGHGYTF | TGTGCCAGACTCGGGGCAGGGCATGGCTACACCTTC | TRBJ1-2 | . | . | TRBV25-1